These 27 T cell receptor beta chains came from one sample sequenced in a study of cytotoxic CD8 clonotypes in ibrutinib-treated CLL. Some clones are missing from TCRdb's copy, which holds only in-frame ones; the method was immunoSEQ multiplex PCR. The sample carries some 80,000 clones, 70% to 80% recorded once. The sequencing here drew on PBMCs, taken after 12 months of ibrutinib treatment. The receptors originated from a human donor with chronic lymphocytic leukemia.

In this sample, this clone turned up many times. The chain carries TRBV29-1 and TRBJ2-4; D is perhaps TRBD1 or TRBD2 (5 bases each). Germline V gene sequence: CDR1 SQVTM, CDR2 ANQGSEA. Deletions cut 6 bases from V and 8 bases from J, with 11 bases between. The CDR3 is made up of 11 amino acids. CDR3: CSVSVGDIQYF. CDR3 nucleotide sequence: TGCAGCGTCTCCGTGGGGGACATTCAGTACTTC.

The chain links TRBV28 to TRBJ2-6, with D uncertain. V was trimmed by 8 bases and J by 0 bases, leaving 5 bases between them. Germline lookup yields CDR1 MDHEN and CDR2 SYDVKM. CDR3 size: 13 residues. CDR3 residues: CASAASGANVLTF. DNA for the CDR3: TGTGCCAGCGCGGCCTCTGGGGCCAACGTCCTGACTTTC.

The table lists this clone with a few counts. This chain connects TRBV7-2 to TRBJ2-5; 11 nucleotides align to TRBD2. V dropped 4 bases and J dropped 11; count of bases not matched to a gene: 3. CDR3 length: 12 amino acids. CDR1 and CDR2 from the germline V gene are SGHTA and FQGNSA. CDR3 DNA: TGTGCCAGCAGCTCGAGGACTAGCGGGCAGTACTTC. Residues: CASSSRTSGQYF.

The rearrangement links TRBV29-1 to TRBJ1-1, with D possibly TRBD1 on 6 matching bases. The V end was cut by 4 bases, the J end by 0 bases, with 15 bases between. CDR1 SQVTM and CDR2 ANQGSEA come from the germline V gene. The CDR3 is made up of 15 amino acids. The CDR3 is CSVVGQSNMNTEAFF. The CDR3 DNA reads TGCAGCGTTGTTGGACAGTCCAATATGAACACTGAAGCTTTCTTT.

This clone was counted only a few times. The CDR3 reads CASSLDFGEPLHF. The CDR3, as DNA: TGTGCCAGCAGCTTAGATTTCGGGGAACCCCTCCACTTT. The chain carries TRBV11-3 and TRBJ1-6; D gene ambiguous. The CDR3 runs 13 residues. Germline V CDR1 and CDR2: SGHNT, YENEEA. V lost 0 bases and J lost 12, with 9 bases in between.

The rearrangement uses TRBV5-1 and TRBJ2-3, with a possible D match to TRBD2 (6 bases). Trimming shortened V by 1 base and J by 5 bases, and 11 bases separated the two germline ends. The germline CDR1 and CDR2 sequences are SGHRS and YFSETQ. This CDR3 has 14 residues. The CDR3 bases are TGCGCCAGCAGCTTGTTGTCTAGCGAAGATACGCAGTATTTT. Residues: CASSLLSSEDTQYF.

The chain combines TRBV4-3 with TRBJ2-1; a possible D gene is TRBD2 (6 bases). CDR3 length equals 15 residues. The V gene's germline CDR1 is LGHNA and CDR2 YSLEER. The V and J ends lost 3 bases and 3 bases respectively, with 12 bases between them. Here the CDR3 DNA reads TGCGCCAGCAGCCAGGGGGAGGCCGTCTACAATGAGCAGTTCTTC. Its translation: CASSQGEAVYNEQFF.

The CDR3 protein is CASSLGFGLRANVLTF. The CDR3 nucleotides are TGTGCCAGCAGCCTGGGGTTCGGCCTACGGGCCAACGTCCTGACTTTC. The genes are TRBV7-9 and TRBJ2-6; D not certain. Germline V gives CDR1 SEHNR, CDR2 FQNEAQ (reference sequence). CDR3 length: 16 residues. Trimming removed 5 bases from V and 5 bases from J, with 16 bases in between.

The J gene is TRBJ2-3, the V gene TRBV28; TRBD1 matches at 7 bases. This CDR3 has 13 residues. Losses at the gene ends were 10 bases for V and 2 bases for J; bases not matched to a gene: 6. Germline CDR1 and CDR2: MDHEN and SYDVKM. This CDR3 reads CATRGQSTDTQYF. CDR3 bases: TGTGCCACCCGGGGACAGTCCACAGATACGCAGTATTTT.

Here the CDR3 reads CASRVRAFRGDTQYF. The CDR3, as DNA: TGTGCCAGCAGGGTTCGAGCTTTTCGCGGAGATACGCAGTATTTT. The chain combines TRBV27 with TRBJ2-3; D unresolved. This CDR3 has 15 residues. CDR1 is MNHEY, CDR2 SMNVEV, per germline (reference sequence). V was trimmed by 6 bases and J by 5 bases, leaving 18 bases between them.

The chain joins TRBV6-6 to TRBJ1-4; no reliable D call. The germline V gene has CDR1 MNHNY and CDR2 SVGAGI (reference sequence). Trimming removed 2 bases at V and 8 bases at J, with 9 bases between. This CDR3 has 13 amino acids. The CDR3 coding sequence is TGTGCCAGCAGTTACCCAATAGGAGAAAAACTGTTTTTT. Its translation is CASSYPIGEKLFF.

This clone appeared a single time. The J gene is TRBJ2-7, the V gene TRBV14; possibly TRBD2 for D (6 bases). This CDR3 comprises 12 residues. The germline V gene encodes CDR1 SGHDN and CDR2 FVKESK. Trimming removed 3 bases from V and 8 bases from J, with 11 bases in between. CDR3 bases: TGTGCCAGCAGCCATGCGGGGAGGCAGCAGTACTTC. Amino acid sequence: CASSHAGRQQYF.

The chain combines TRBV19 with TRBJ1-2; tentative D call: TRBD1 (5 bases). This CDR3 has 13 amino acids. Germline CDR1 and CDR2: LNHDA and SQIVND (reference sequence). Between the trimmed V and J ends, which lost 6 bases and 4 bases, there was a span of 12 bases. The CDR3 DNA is TGTGCCAGTAGCCCGGGGCCAGCCTATGGCTACACCTTC. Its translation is CASSPGPAYGYTF.

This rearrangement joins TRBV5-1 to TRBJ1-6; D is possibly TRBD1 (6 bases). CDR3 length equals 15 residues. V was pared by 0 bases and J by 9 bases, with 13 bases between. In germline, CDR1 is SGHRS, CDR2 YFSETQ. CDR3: CASSLGGRGGSPLHF. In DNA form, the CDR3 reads TGCGCCAGCAGCTTGGGGGGCAGGGGCGGTTCACCCCTCCACTTT. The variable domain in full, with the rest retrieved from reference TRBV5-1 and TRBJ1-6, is KAGVTQTPRYLIKTRGQQVTLSCSPISGHRSVSWYQQTPGQGLQFLFEYFSETQRNKGNFPGRFSGRQFSNSRSEMNVSTLELGDSALYLCASSLGGRGGSPLHFGNGTRLTVT.

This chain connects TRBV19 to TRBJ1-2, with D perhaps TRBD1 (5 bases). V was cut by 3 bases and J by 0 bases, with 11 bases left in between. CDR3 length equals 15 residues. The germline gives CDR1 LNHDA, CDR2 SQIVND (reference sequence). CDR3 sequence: CASSMGEPPNYGYTF. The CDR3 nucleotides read TGTGCCAGTAGTATGGGGGAACCACCTAACTATGGCTACACCTTC. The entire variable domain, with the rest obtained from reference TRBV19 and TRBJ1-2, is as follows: DGGITQSPKYLFRKEGQNVTLSCEQNLNHDAMYWYRQDPGQGLRLIYYSQIVNDFQKGDIAEGYSVSREKKESFPLTVTSAQKNPTAFYLCASSMGEPPNYGYTFGSGTRLTVV.

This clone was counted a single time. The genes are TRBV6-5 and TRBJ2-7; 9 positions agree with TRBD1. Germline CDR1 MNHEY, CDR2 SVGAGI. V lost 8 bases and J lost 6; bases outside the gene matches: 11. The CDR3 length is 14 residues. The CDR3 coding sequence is TGTGCCAGCCGAAGATGGGACAGGGTAGGCGAGCAGTACTTC. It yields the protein CASRRWDRVGEQYF.

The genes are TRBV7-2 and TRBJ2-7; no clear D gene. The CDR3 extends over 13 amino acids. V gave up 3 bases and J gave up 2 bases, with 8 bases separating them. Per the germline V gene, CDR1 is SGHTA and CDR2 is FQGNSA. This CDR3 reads CASSFLGPYEQYF. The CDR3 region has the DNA TGTGCCAGCAGCTTTCTGGGTCCCTACGAGCAGTACTTC.

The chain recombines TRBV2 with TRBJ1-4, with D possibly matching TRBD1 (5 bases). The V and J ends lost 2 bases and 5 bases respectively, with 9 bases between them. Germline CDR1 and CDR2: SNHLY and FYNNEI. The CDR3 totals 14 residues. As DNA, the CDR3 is TGTGCCAGCAGTGAATGGGGGGAGAATGAAAAACTGTTTTTT. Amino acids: CASSEWGENEKLFF.

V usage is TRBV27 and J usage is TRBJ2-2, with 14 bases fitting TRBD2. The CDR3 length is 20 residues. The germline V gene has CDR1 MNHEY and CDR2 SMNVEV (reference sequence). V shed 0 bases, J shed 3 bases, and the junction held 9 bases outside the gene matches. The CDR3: CASSLSGGTSGSPDTGELFF. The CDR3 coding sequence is TGTGCCAGCAGTTTATCGGGAGGGACTAGCGGGAGCCCGGACACCGGGGAGCTGTTTTTT.

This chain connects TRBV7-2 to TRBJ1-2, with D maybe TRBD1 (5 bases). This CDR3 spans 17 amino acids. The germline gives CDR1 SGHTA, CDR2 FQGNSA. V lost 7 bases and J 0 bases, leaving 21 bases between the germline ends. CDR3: CASTVSGFGQANYGYTF. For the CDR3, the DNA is TGTGCCAGCACCGTTAGTGGATTTGGACAAGCTAACTATGGCTACACCTTC.

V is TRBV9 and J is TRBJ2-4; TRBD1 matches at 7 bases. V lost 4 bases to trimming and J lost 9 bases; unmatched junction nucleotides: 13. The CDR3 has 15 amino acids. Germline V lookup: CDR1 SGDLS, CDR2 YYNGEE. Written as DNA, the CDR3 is TGTGCCAGCAGCCTCGGGACAGCGAGCCCTACCATTCAGTACTTC. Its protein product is CASSLGTASPTIQYF.

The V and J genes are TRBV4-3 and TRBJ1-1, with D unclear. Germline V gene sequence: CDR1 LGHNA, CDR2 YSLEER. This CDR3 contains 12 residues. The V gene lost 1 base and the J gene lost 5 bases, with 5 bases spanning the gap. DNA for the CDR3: TGCGCCAGCAGCCAAGCGGGGACTGAAGCTTTCTTT. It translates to CASSQAGTEAFF.

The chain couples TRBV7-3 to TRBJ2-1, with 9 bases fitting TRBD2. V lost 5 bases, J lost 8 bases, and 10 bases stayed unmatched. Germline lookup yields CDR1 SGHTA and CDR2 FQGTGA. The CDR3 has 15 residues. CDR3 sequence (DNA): TGTGCCAGCAGCCCTGGGGGACTAGCCCGCCATGAGCAGTTCTTC. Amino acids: CASSPGGLARHEQFF.

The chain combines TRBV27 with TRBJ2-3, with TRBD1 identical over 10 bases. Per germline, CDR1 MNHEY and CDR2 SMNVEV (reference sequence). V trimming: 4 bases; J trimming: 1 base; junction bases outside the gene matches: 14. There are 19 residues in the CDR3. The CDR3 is CASSSRQGAGVGGTDTQYF. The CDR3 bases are TGTGCCAGCAGTTCCCGACAGGGGGCCGGAGTAGGGGGCACAGATACGCAGTATTTT.

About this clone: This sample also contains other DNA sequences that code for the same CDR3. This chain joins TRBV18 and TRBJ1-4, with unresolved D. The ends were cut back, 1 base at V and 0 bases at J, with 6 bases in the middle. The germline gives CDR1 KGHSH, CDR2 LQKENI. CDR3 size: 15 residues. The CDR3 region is CASSPQGATNEKLFF. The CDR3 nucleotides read TGTGCCAGCTCACCACAGGGAGCAACTAATGAAAAACTGTTTTTT. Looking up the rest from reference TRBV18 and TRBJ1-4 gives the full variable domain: NAGVMQNPRHLVRRRGQEARLRCSPMKGHSHVYWYRQLPEEGLKFMVYLQKENIIDESGMPKERFSAEFPKEGPSILRIQQVVRGDSAAYFCASSPQGATNEKLFFGSGTQLSVL.

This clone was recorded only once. CDR3 sequence (DNA): TGCGCCAGCAGCAAGGGACAGACCTACGAGCAGTACTTC. Protein sequence: CASSKGQTYEQYF. J is TRBJ2-5 and V is TRBV5-1, with TRBD1 matching over 7 bases. The J call is uncertain, as TRBJ2-7 better fits the DNA end. Per germline, CDR1 SGHRS and CDR2 YFSETQ. The CDR3 is 13 residues long.

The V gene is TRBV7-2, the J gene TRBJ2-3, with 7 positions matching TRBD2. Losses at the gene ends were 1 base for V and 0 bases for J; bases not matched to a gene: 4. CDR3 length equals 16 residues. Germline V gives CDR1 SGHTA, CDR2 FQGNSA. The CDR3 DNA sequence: TGTGCCAGCAGCTTAGGGTGGCGGGAGAGCACAGATACGCAGTATTTT. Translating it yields CASSLGWRESTDTQYF.